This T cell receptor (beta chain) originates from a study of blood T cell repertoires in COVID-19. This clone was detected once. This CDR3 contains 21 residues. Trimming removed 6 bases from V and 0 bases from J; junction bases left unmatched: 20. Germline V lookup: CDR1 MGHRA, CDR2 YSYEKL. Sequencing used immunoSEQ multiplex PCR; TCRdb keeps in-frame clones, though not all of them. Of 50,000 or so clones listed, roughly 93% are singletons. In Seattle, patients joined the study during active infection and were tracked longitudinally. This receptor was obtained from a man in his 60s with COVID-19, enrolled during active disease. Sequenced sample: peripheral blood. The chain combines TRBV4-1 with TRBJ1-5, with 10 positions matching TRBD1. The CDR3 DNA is TGCGCCAGCAGTCCCCTCCTAGTGGGGGGGACAGGGGTCTATAGCAATCAGCCCCAGCATTTT. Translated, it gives CASSPLLVGGTGVYSNQPQHF.